A selection of T cell receptor beta chains follows, all from one sample in a study of blood T cell repertoires in COVID-19. Sequencing was performed with immunoSEQ multiplex PCR; in TCRdb, only in-frame clones are kept and a portion is missing. This sample yields fewer than 150,000 clones, of which approximately 89% are seen a single time; approximately 4.3% belongs to the top ten. The sample taken for sequencing was peripheral blood. The receptors stem from a human donor in a cohort sampled during active COVID-19. The CDR3 runs from the conserved cysteine through the conserved F or W. The order of the fields is J gene, clone size, V gene, D gene, CDR3 protein, CDR3 DNA. A D gene is named only where the DNA matches it firmly. Clone size is given for some rows only: seen once, a few or many times, or a class if the clone is expanded.

TRBJ2-7,.,TRBV5-5,TRBD2,CASSWEGSEQYF,TGTGCCAGCAGCTGGGAGGGCTCCGAGCAGTACTTC
TRBJ1-6,.,TRBV25-1,TRBD1,CASSELGQGRSPLHF,TGTGCCAGCAGTGAATTGGGACAGGGGCGTTCACCCCTCCACTTT
TRBJ1-2,.,TRBV5-1,.,CASALLPGENYGYTF,TGCGCCAGCGCCCTTCTGCCCGGAGAGAACTATGGCTACACCTTC
TRBJ1-1,.,TRBV19,.,CASSMARGMNTEAFF,TGTGCCAGTAGTATGGCACGAGGGATGAACACTGAAGCTTTCTTT
TRBJ1-2,.,TRBV5-1,TRBD1,CASSSQTGPHYGYTF,TGCGCCAGCAGCTCCCAGACAGGGCCGCACTATGGCTACACCTTC
TRBJ2-1,.,TRBV27,TRBD1,CASSPGTGDGNEQFF,TGTGCCAGCAGTCCCGGGACAGGGGACGGAAATGAGCAGTTCTTC
TRBJ2-7,few,TRBV30,TRBD2,CAWVSGGFEQYF,TGTGCCTGGGTTAGCGGGGGGTTCGAGCAGTACTTC
TRBJ1-2,.,TRBV19,TRBD1,CASTLITRGRGDYGYTF,TGTGCCAGTACCTTAATAACCAGGGGGCGCGGGGACTATGGCTACACCTTC
TRBJ2-1,.,TRBV11-2,.,CASALSAGQVNEQFF,TGTGCCAGCGCCTTATCGGCGGGCCAAGTCAATGAGCAGTTCTTC
TRBJ2-7,.,TRBV30,.,CAWGRGTGRYEQYF,TGTGCCTGGGGCCGGGGGACCGGACGCTACGAGCAGTACTTC
TRBJ1-1,.,TRBV12-5,.,CASGLGGGSEAFF,TGTGCTAGTGGTTTGGGTGGGGGGTCTGAAGCTTTCTTT
TRBJ1-5,.,TRBV7-2,TRBD1,CASSLHGPGQVNQPQHF,TGTGCCAGCAGCTTACATGGCCCGGGACAGGTGAATCAGCCCCAGCATTTT
TRBJ1-5,.,TRBV2,.,CASSETGVSNQPQHF,TGTGCCAGCAGTGAAACGGGGGTCAGCAATCAGCCCCAGCATTTT
TRBJ2-3,.,TRBV27,.,CASSLAGDSVDTQYF,TGTGCCAGCAGTTTGGCCGGAGATAGTGTAGATACGCAGTATTTT
TRBJ1-6,once,TRBV9,.,CASSLQGNSPLHF,TGTGCCAGCAGCCTCCAGGGTAATTCACCCCTCCACTTT
TRBJ1-1,.,TRBV12-3/TRBV12-4,.,CASTRGIAEAFF,TGTGCCAGCACCCGGGGGATCGCTGAAGCTTTCTTT
TRBJ1-1,.,TRBV5-1,.,CASSLAGQSSEAFF,TGCGCCAGCAGCTTGGCCGGACAGTCCTCTGAAGCTTTCTTT
TRBJ2-5,.,TRBV3-1/TRBV3-2,.,CASTRRGGTGQETQYF,TGTGCCAGCACCCGTCGGGGGGGGACAGGGCAAGAGACCCAGTACTTC
TRBJ2-5,.,TRBV5-1,.,CASSLRETQYF,TGCGCCAGCAGCCTCCGGGAGACCCAGTACTTC
TRBJ1-6,.,TRBV19,.,CASSMGGSYNSPLHF,TGTGCCAGTAGTATGGGAGGGTCCTATAATTCACCCCTCCACTTT
TRBJ1-1,.,TRBV7-2,TRBD1,CASSLTGGTEAFF,TGTGCCAGCAGCTTAACAGGGGGCACTGAAGCTTTCTTT
TRBJ2-5,few,TRBV6-6,.,CASSSWRPQETQYF,TGTGCCAGCAGTTCTTGGCGGCCACAAGAGACCCAGTACTTC
TRBJ1-5,once,TRBV11-2,TRBD1,CASSVSVGQVNQLQHF,TGTGCCAGCAGCGTTAGCGTGGGACAGGTTAATCAGCTCCAGCATTTT
TRBJ2-2,.,TRBV19,TRBD2,CASSKLSGGVNTGELFF,TGTGCCAGTAGTAAGCTTAGCGGGGGGGTAAACACCGGGGAGCTGTTTTTT
TRBJ1-1,.,TRBV2,.,CASSEKEEAFF,TGTGCCAGCAGTGAAAAGGAGGAAGCTTTCTTT
TRBJ1-2,.,TRBV4-1,TRBD1,CASSHPLTGGYYGYTF,TGCGCCAGCAGCCACCCCTTGACAGGGGGGTACTATGGCTACACCTTC
TRBJ1-4,.,TRBV4-3,.,CASSQSGDANEKLFF,TGCGCCAGCAGCCAATCAGGGGATGCTAATGAAAAACTGTTTTTT
TRBJ1-3,.,TRBV19,.,CASAFPSGNTIYF,TGTGCCAGCGCTTTCCCGAGTGGAAACACCATATATTTT
TRBJ1-4,.,TRBV20-1,.,CSAGRGEKLFF,TGCAGTGCTGGGCGGGGGGAAAAACTGTTTTTT
TRBJ1-2,.,TRBV5-4,.,CASSSVGVQGTAGYTF,TGTGCCAGCAGCTCGGTGGGGGTACAGGGAACCGCCGGCTACACCTTC
TRBJ2-1,once,TRBV7-9,.,CASSRDTTGQFF,TGTGCCAGCAGCCGGGACACCACTGGGCAGTTCTTC
TRBJ2-5,.,TRBV7-9,.,CASSLGVSVGIGETQYF,TGTGCCAGCAGCTTAGGCGTTAGCGTGGGTATTGGAGAGACCCAGTACTTC
TRBJ2-1,.,TRBV5-1,TRBD2,CASSLDAGGDEQFF,TGCGCCAGCAGCTTGGACGCGGGAGGGGATGAGCAGTTCTTC
TRBJ2-1,.,TRBV11-3,TRBD2,CASSPGLAGGYNEQFF,TGTGCCAGCAGCCCTGGACTAGCGGGAGGGTACAATGAGCAGTTCTTC
TRBJ1-3,.,TRBV7-2,.,CASSLSRLPGNTIYF,TGTGCCAGCAGCTTATCGAGGCTTCCTGGAAACACCATATATTTT
TRBJ1-1,.,TRBV7-9,.,CASSFTGWNTEAFF,TGTGCCAGCAGCTTTACAGGGTGGAACACTGAAGCTTTCTTT
TRBJ2-7,few,TRBV4-3,TRBD2,CASSHAAGGLNNEQYF,TGCGCCAGCAGCCACGCGGCGGGGGGGCTAAACAACGAGCAGTACTTC
TRBJ1-1,.,TRBV6-5,.,CASSKHDTEAFF,TGTGCCAGCAGCAAACATGACACTGAAGCTTTCTTT
TRBJ1-2,.,TRBV19,TRBD1,CASSIEGARGYTF,TGTGCCAGTAGTATCGAGGGGGCGCGCGGCTACACCTTC
TRBJ2-5,many,TRBV28,TRBD2,CASSATSVSGETQYF,TGTGCCAGCAGCGCGACTAGCGTGAGCGGGGAGACCCAGTACTTC
TRBJ1-1,few,TRBV28,TRBD1,CASSRPTGLRVNTEAFF,TGTGCCAGCAGCCGTCCGACAGGGTTAAGGGTGAACACTGAAGCTTTCTTT
TRBJ2-5,.,TRBV7-2,TRBD2,CASSSGTSGSRETQYF,TGTGCCAGCAGCTCCGGGACTAGCGGGAGTCGGGAGACCCAGTACTTC
TRBJ1-1,.,TRBV7-2,.,CASSLAGQAPNTEAFF,TGTGCCAGCAGCTTAGCGGGGCAGGCCCCGAACACTGAAGCTTTCTTT
TRBJ1-1,.,TRBV29-1,.,CSGGHGMGNTEAFF,TGCAGCGGTGGACATGGAATGGGAAACACTGAAGCTTTCTTT
TRBJ2-2,.,TRBV7-6,.,CASSPWGRSTGELFF,TGTGCCAGCAGCCCCTGGGGGCGGTCGACCGGGGAGCTGTTTTTT
TRBJ1-1,.,TRBV29-1,.,CSVDEGTFVLGAFF,TGCAGCGTTGACGAAGGGACATTCGTTTTAGGAGCTTTCTTT
TRBJ2-4,.,TRBV7-2,TRBD2,CASSPFTLAGGLLKNIQYF,TGTGCCAGCAGCCCATTCACCCTAGCGGGAGGGCTTCTAAAAAACATTCAGTACTTC
TRBJ2-1,once,TRBV5-4,.,CASSFRTEVEQFF,TGTGCCAGCAGTTTTAGGACAGAAGTTGAGCAGTTCTTC
TRBJ2-3,.,TRBV4-3,TRBD2,CASSISSGSTDTQYF,TGCGCCAGCAGCATTTCTAGCGGAAGCACAGATACGCAGTATTTT
TRBJ2-6,.,TRBV30,.,CAVQSPGANVLTF,TGTGCCGTACAATCGCCTGGGGCCAACGTCCTGACTTTC
TRBJ1-3,.,TRBV30,.,CAWRVAGRGGNTIYF,TGTGCCTGGAGGGTTGCGGGCCGGGGGGGAAACACCATATATTTT
TRBJ2-7,.,TRBV19,.,CASSTLRSYEQYF,TGTGCCAGTAGTACGCTCCGGTCCTACGAGCAGTACTTC
TRBJ2-1,.,TRBV3-1/TRBV3-2,TRBD2,CASSQDSGLAGYNEQFF,TGCGCCAGCAGCCAAGACAGCGGACTAGCGGGTTACAATGAGCAGTTCTTC
TRBJ2-5,few,TRBV29-1,TRBD2,CSVLRGASGKTQYF,TGCAGCGTCCTAAGGGGGGCTAGCGGGAAGACCCAGTACTTC